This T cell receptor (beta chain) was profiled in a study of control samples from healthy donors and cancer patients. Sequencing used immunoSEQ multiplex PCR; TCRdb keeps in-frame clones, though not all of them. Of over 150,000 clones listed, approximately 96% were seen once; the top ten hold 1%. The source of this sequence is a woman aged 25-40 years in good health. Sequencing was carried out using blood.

For the CDR3, the DNA is TGTGCCAGCAGCCCCGAGGGGGGTTTTGGCAATGAGCAGTTCTTC. It specifies CASSPEGGFGNEQFF. V and J are TRBV7-8 and TRBJ2-1, with D perhaps assigned TRBD1 or TRBD2 (6 bases each). This CDR3 region has 15 residues. Germline values: CDR1 SGHVS, CDR2 FQNEAQ. With 5 bases removed from V and 6 bases from J, the gap between germline ends came to 17 bases.